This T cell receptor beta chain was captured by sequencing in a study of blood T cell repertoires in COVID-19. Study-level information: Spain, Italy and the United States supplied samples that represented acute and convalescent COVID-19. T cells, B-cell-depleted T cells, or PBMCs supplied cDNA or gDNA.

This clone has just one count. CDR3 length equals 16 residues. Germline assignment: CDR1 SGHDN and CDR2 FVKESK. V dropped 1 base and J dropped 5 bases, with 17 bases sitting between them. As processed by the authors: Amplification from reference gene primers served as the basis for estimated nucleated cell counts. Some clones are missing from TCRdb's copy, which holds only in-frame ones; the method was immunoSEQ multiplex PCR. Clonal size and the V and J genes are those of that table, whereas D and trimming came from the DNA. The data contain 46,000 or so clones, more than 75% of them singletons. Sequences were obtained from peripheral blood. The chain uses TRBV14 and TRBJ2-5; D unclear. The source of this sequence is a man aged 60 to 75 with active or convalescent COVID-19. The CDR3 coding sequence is TGTGCCAGCAGCCAAGGGCAGACTGGAACCTGGGAGACCCAGTACTTC. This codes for CASSQGQTGTWETQYF.